The rows below give T cell receptor beta chains drawn from one sample of a study of blood T cell repertoires in COVID-19. Sequencing used immunoSEQ multiplex PCR; TCRdb keeps in-frame clones, though not all of them. The sample lists 300,000 to 400,000 clones, approximately 88% seen once, with less than 6.5% in the top ten. What was sequenced was PBMCs or T cells enriched from blood (not recorded which). These receptors all stem from a man under 40 who had recovered from COVID-19. Each CDR3 is given with its conserved first and last residue. D genes are given only for firm matches. The size entry is marked missing in some rows and otherwise reads once, few, many or a size class.

V: TRBV30
D: TRBD2
size: .
J: TRBJ2-1
CDR3: CAWSERGGYNEQFF
DNA: TGTGCCTGGAGCGAGCGGGGGGGCTACAATGAGCAGTTCTTC

V: TRBV4-1
D: .
size: once
J: TRBJ2-7
CDR3: CASSQTTGTWSSYEQYF
DNA: TGCGCCAGCAGCCAAACCACGGGGACATGGAGCTCCTACGAGCAGTACTTC

V: TRBV3-1/TRBV3-2
D: .
size: .
J: TRBJ1-5
CDR3: CASSLSGGAGQPQHF
DNA: TGTGCCAGCAGCCTCTCGGGGGGGGCTGGTCAGCCCCAGCATTTT

V: TRBV6-4
D: TRBD2
size: .
J: TRBJ2-3
CDR3: CASSAAGGRTDTQYF
DNA: TGTGCCAGCAGTGCGGCGGGGGGACGCACAGATACGCAGTATTTT

V: TRBV7-8
D: TRBD2
size: .
J: TRBJ2-5
CDR3: CASTLAGAFQETQYF
DNA: TGTGCCAGCACACTAGCGGGCGCCTTCCAAGAGACCCAGTACTTC

V: TRBV11-3
D: TRBD2
size: .
J: TRBJ2-2
CDR3: CASSLAGGSTGELFF
DNA: TGTGCCAGCAGCTTGGCGGGGGGTTCCACCGGGGAGCTGTTTTTT

V: TRBV25-1
D: TRBD1
size: .
J: TRBJ1-2
CDR3: CASSEGTEDGYTF
DNA: TGTGCCAGCAGTGAAGGGACAGAAGATGGCTACACCTTC

V: TRBV11-3
D: TRBD2
size: .
J: TRBJ2-5
CDR3: CASSLGSGGIETQYF
DNA: TGTGCCAGCAGCTTAGGGTCGGGGGGGATCGAGACCCAGTACTTC

V: TRBV13
D: .
size: .
J: TRBJ2-1
CDR3: CASSLGRGYNEQFF
DNA: TGTGCCAGCAGCTTAGGGAGGGGGTACAATGAGCAGTTCTTC

V: TRBV28
D: .
size: .
J: TRBJ1-2
CDR3: CASSLSGYGYTF
DNA: TGTGCCAGCAGTTTATCCGGGTATGGCTACACCTTC

V: TRBV5-4
D: TRBD1
size: .
J: TRBJ1-2
CDR3: CASSSGQATNYGYTF
DNA: TGTGCCAGCAGCTCGGGACAGGCAACTAACTATGGCTACACCTTC

V: TRBV28
D: .
size: once
J: TRBJ2-7
CDR3: CASSFYSAGPSEQYF
DNA: TGTGCCAGCAGTTTTTATTCGGCGGGTCCTAGCGAGCAGTACTTC

V: TRBV2
D: TRBD1
size: few
J: TRBJ1-4
CDR3: CASRKGGQINEKLFF
DNA: TGTGCCAGCAGGAAGGGGGGACAGATTAATGAAAAACTGTTTTTT

V: TRBV19
D: TRBD1
size: .
J: TRBJ1-3
CDR3: CASSTGQGDSGNTIYF
DNA: TGTGCCAGTAGTACTGGACAGGGAGACTCTGGAAACACCATATATTTT

V: TRBV7-3
D: TRBD1
size: .
J: TRBJ2-5
CDR3: CASSPGQGQETQYF
DNA: TGTGCCAGCAGCCCGGGACAGGGACAAGAGACCCAGTACTTC

V: TRBV25-1
D: TRBD1
size: .
J: TRBJ1-1
CDR3: CASRNPGTGGTEAFF
DNA: TGTGCCAGCCGAAATCCTGGGACAGGGGGGACTGAAGCTTTCTTT

V: TRBV4-2
D: TRBD2
size: .
J: TRBJ2-7
CDR3: CASSRPGTTSYEQYF
DNA: TGTGCCAGCAGCCGCCCCGGGACTACTTCCTACGAGCAGTACTTC

V: TRBV28
D: .
size: few
J: TRBJ1-5
CDR3: CASSLWGDTILTQPQHF
DNA: TGTGCCAGCAGTTTATGGGGGGACACAATCCTTACTCAGCCCCAGCATTTT

V: TRBV11-2
D: TRBD1
size: .
J: TRBJ1-2
CDR3: CASSPGTGGADGYTF
DNA: TGTGCCAGCAGCCCGGGGACAGGGGGCGCGGATGGCTACACCTTC

V: TRBV21-1
D: .
size: .
J: TRBJ1-2
CDR3: CASSKVGGRGGYTF
DNA: TGTGCCAGCAGCAAAGTCGGGGGGAGGGGTGGCTACACCTTC

V: TRBV5-1
D: .
size: .
J: TRBJ1-1
CDR3: CASSIVGGRGNTEAFF
DNA: TGCGCCAGCAGCATTGTAGGCGGACGGGGGAACACTGAAGCTTTCTTT

V: TRBV6-1
D: .
size: .
J: TRBJ1-2
CDR3: CASSEGGHTNYGYTF
DNA: TGTGCCAGCAGTGAGGGGGGGCATACCAACTATGGCTACACCTTC

V: TRBV18
D: .
size: few
J: TRBJ2-7
CDR3: CASSPPSRSYEQYF
DNA: TGTGCCAGCTCACCACCGAGTCGGTCTTACGAGCAGTACTTC

V: TRBV6-5
D: .
size: few
J: TRBJ2-5
CDR3: CASRPRGLSETQYF
DNA: TGTGCCAGCAGACCGCGGGGGCTATCGGAGACCCAGTACTTC

V: TRBV2
D: TRBD1
size: .
J: TRBJ1-1
CDR3: CASSELGQGSEAFF
DNA: TGTGCCAGCAGTGAGTTGGGACAGGGCTCTGAAGCTTTCTTT

V: TRBV9
D: .
size: .
J: TRBJ1-2
CDR3: CASSPGIPGHGYTF
DNA: TGTGCCAGCAGCCCCGGGATCCCCGGGCATGGCTACACCTTC

V: TRBV4-1
D: TRBD2
size: .
J: TRBJ2-7
CDR3: CASSQGVGASGAYEQYF
DNA: TGCGCCAGCAGCCAAGGGGTGGGGGCTAGCGGGGCCTACGAGCAGTACTTC

V: TRBV18
D: .
size: .
J: TRBJ2-5
CDR3: CASSPNSGETQYF
DNA: TGTGCCAGCTCACCAAATAGCGGAGAGACCCAGTACTTC

V: TRBV7-8
D: .
size: .
J: TRBJ2-7
CDR3: CASGIQGTYYEQYF
DNA: TGTGCCAGCGGAATTCAGGGCACTTACTACGAGCAGTACTTC

V: TRBV5-8
D: .
size: once
J: TRBJ2-7
CDR3: CASSTNRVEQYF
DNA: TGTGCCAGCAGTACTAACAGGGTCGAGCAGTACTTC

V: TRBV5-1
D: TRBD2
size: .
J: TRBJ2-7
CDR3: CASRNGTSGVYEQYF
DNA: TGCGCCAGCAGGAACGGGACTAGCGGGGTCTACGAGCAGTACTTC

V: TRBV7-9
D: TRBD2
size: .
J: TRBJ2-1
CDR3: CASSRLAGEYNEQFF
DNA: TGTGCCAGCAGCCGACTAGCGGGGGAGTACAATGAGCAGTTCTTC

V: TRBV28
D: TRBD1
size: .
J: TRBJ1-5
CDR3: CASSGRGQGADQPQHF
DNA: TGTGCCAGCAGCGGACGCGGACAGGGGGCGGATCAGCCCCAGCATTTT

V: TRBV11-2
D: TRBD1
size: .
J: TRBJ2-2
CDR3: CASSWRDRGRGGLFF
DNA: TGTGCCAGCAGCTGGAGGGACAGGGGGCGCGGAGGGCTGTTTTTT

V: TRBV15
D: TRBD2
size: .
J: TRBJ2-7
CDR3: CATSREGGLAGYEQYF
DNA: TGTGCCACCAGCAGAGAGGGGGGACTAGCGGGCTACGAGCAGTACTTC

V: TRBV19
D: .
size: .
J: TRBJ1-5
CDR3: CASSDRGPAGKPQHF
DNA: TGTGCCAGTAGTGACCGGGGTCCGGCGGGTAAGCCCCAGCATTTT

V: TRBV9
D: .
size: .
J: TRBJ2-3
CDR3: CASTPPGTDTQYF
DNA: TGTGCCAGCACCCCCCCGGGAACAGATACGCAGTATTTT

V: TRBV9
D: .
size: .
J: TRBJ2-3
CDR3: CASSLLTDTQYF
DNA: TGTGCCAGCAGTTTACTCACAGATACGCAGTATTTT

V: TRBV12-3/TRBV12-4
D: .
size: .
J: TRBJ1-5
CDR3: CASRPQENQPQHF
DNA: TGTGCCAGCAGGCCCCAGGAAAATCAGCCCCAGCATTTT

V: TRBV2
D: .
size: .
J: TRBJ1-6
CDR3: CASRPHEDSPLHF
DNA: TGTGCCAGCAGGCCCCACGAGGATTCACCCCTCCACTTT

V: TRBV12-1
D: .
size: .
J: TRBJ1-1
CDR3: CASSFARWSPENTEAFF
DNA: TGTGCCAGCAGCTTTGCGCGCTGGTCCCCCGAGAACACTGAAGCTTTCTTT

V: TRBV5-1
D: .
size: .
J: TRBJ1-1
CDR3: CASSLVGGSEAFF
DNA: TGCGCCAGCAGCTTGGTGGGGGGGTCTGAAGCTTTCTTT

V: TRBV7-6
D: .
size: .
J: TRBJ1-2
CDR3: CASSLASGWDGYTF
DNA: TGTGCCAGCAGCTTAGCGTCGGGGTGGGATGGCTACACCTTC

V: TRBV19
D: .
size: .
J: TRBJ1-1
CDR3: CASFGQGLMNTEAFF
DNA: TGTGCCAGTTTTGGGCAGGGCCTCATGAACACTGAAGCTTTCTTT

V: TRBV7-8
D: TRBD2
size: .
J: TRBJ2-2
CDR3: CASSLLGGYTGELFF
DNA: TGTGCCAGCAGCTTATTGGGAGGGTACACCGGGGAGCTGTTTTTT

V: TRBV18
D: .
size: .
J: TRBJ1-2
CDR3: CASSPSGTLDYGYTF
DNA: TGTGCCAGCTCACCGTCAGGTACCCTGGACTATGGCTACACCTTC

V: TRBV5-6
D: TRBD1
size: once
J: TRBJ1-3
CDR3: CASSYLTGAYSSGNTIYF
DNA: TGTGCCAGCAGCTACCTAACAGGGGCCTATAGCTCTGGAAACACCATATATTTT